One sample yielded the 5 T cell receptor beta chains listed below, sequenced in a study of beta chain features in type 1 diabetes. Expressed TCRB transcripts were sequenced because the entire RNA isolate underwent reverse transcription. Some clones are missing from TCRdb's copy, which holds only in-frame ones; the method was immunoSEQ multiplex PCR. Here the sample spans roughly 350,000 clones, approximately 9.9% being singletons. The source material was naive CD4+ T cells from blood. The source of these receptors is a woman aged 30 to 39 in good health.

The table lists this clone with a few counts. The chain employs TRBV28 and TRBJ2-1, with 8 bases lining up with TRBD2. The CDR3 is made up of 14 amino acids. Germline values: CDR1 MDHEN, CDR2 SYDVKM. With 7 bases clipped from V and 7 bases from J, the junction kept 9 bases outside the gene matches. CDR3 nucleotide sequence: TGTGCCAGCATTGAGAGCGGGAGCTTAAATGAGCAGTTCTTC. Its protein product is CASIESGSLNEQFF.

This clone has a handful of counts. The rearrangement uses TRBV4-2 and TRBJ1-2; tentative D call: TRBD1 (5 bases). Trimming cost V 3 bases and J 0 bases, with 14 bases left between them. The germline V gene has CDR1 LGHNA and CDR2 YNFKEQ. This CDR3 has 16 amino acids. The CDR3 spells CASSQGRTEANYGYTF. In DNA, the CDR3 is TGTGCCAGCAGCCAGGGGCGGACGGAAGCTAACTATGGCTACACCTTC.

This clone has just a few counts. The chain uses TRBV25-1 and TRBJ1-3; 8 positions agree with TRBD1. This CDR3 contains 15 residues. V lost 1 base to trimming and J lost 2 bases; unmatched junction nucleotides: 1. Per the germline V gene, CDR1 is MGHDK and CDR2 is SYGVNS. This chain's CDR3 is CASSELDRAGNTIYF. In DNA form, the CDR3 reads TGTGCCAGCAGTGAATTGGACAGGGCTGGAAACACCATATATTTT.

The chain is built from TRBV21-1 and TRBJ2-7; the DNA was not used to check the table's D call, TRBD2. TRBV21-1 is a pseudogene locus. The CDR3 consists of 16 residues. The CDR3 nucleotides read TGTGCCAGCACCCCTGTCGAGGAGGGCCAACGTGACGAGCAGTACTTC. Residues: CASTPVEEGQRDEQYF.

This clone was seen more than once but under ten times. V usage is TRBV18 and J usage is TRBJ2-7, with 8 bases aligning to TRBD1. This CDR3 region has 14 residues. Germline trimming cut 3 bases from V and 2 bases from J; bases unmatched to any gene: 3. The germline CDR1 and CDR2 sequences are KGHSH and LQKENI. In nucleotides, the CDR3 is TGTGCCAGCTCACCGTGGGACAGGCCCTACGAGCAGTACTTC. Its protein product is CASSPWDRPYEQYF.